The T cell receptor beta chain under discussion was sequenced for a study of CD8 T cells in Susac syndrome. On this clonotype: Its antigen is not identified.

Study results and caveats: The study conceded that its TCR sequencing and HLA analysis involved relatively few individuals.

RNA in amounts of roughly 0.5 to 1 ug was reverse transcribed with random hexamers. Amplification of TCR beta CDR3 by immunoSEQ multiplex PCR spanned 54 Vbeta and 13 Jbeta. TCRdb re-called the immunoSEQ multiplex PCR reads through MiXCR, storing one row per CDR3 protein. This sample has some 300,000 distinct CDR3 sequences, with about 82% found just once. Negative isolation yielded the CD8+ and CD4+ T cells, while FACS enriched the TEMRA cells. Per germline, CDR1 SGHDT and CDR2 YYEEEE. J lost 0 bases, V lost 7 bases, and 2 bases had no gene match. The CDR3 spans 13 residues. V usage is TRBV5-6 and J usage is TRBJ2-7; TRBD2 aligns across 9 bases. The sample consisted of CD8+ T cells from PBMCs. This clonotype was obtained from a human donor with multiple sclerosis. CDR3 DNA: TGTGCCAGCTGTAGCGGGAGCTCCTACGAGCAGTACTTC. It encodes CASCSGSSYEQYF.